The rows below give T cell receptor beta chains drawn from one sample of a study of cytomegalovirus exposure and HLA in healthy donors. This table comes from immunoSEQ multiplex PCR, and its TCRdb copy is limited to in-frame clones, with some not included. The data hold more than 250,000 clones, with about nine tenths observed a single time. The source material was PBMCs. The receptor source for this set is a woman aged 18-29 years in good health and CMV-seronegative. Each CDR3 is given with its conserved first and last residue. A D gene is named only where the DNA matches it firmly. Some rows mark clone size as missing; the rest say once, few, many or name a class of expanded clone.

v_call	d_call	cdr3_length	clone_size	j_call	cdr3_nt	cdr3_aa
TRBV11-2	.	14	.	TRBJ2-7	TGTGCCAGCAGCTTAGATCCAGTTTCCCACGAGCAGTACTTC	CASSLDPVSHEQYF
TRBV5-4	TRBD1	15	once	TRBJ2-7	TGTGCCAGCAGCTTGGAGGGACAGGGGACATGGGAGCAGTACTTC	CASSLEGQGTWEQYF
TRBV9	TRBD2	17	.	TRBJ2-2	TGTGCCAGCAGCGTAGCTGCCGGGAGGGCTGGGACCGGGGAGCTGTTTTTT	CASSVAAGRAGTGELFF
TRBV27	.	17	.	TRBJ2-1	TGTGCCAGCAGTTTAGAGCCGACAGGAACACCACACAATGAGCAGTTCTTC	CASSLEPTGTPHNEQFF
TRBV10-3	TRBD2	15	.	TRBJ2-7	TGTGCCATCCAACCCAGTCGGCGGGAGTTCTACGAGCAGTACTTC	CAIQPSRREFYEQYF
TRBV6-5	TRBD1	14	.	TRBJ1-1	TGTGCCAGCAGTCGGGACAGCATGAACACTGAAGCTTTCTTT	CASSRDSMNTEAFF
TRBV11-1	.	15	.	TRBJ2-3	TGTGCCAGCAGCTTTGGGGGGGCTAACACAGATACGCAGTATTTT	CASSFGGANTDTQYF
TRBV6-5	.	14	.	TRBJ2-1	TGTGCCAGCACCGCCTGGGGCGAATACAATGAGCAGTTCTTC	CASTAWGEYNEQFF
TRBV5-1	.	14	.	TRBJ2-1	TGCGCCAGCAGCTTGATCGAGGGCCCGGGTGAGCAGTTCTTC	CASSLIEGPGEQFF
TRBV5-1	TRBD1	19	.	TRBJ2-3	TGCGCCAGCAGCTCGGGAAATCTAGGGGGCGATATATACACAGATACGCAGTATTTT	CASSSGNLGGDIYTDTQYF
TRBV18	.	14	.	TRBJ1-1	TGTGCCAGCTCCCGGACGGACGGAGGGACTGAAGCTTTCTTT	CASSRTDGGTEAFF
TRBV4-1	TRBD1	18	.	TRBJ2-6	TGCGCCAGCAGCCCCGGACAGGGTGCGATCTCTGGGGCCAACGTCCTGACTTTC	CASSPGQGAISGANVLTF
TRBV13	TRBD1	13	.	TRBJ2-7	TGTGCCAGCAGCTATACAGGGGGCTACGAGCAGTACTTC	CASSYTGGYEQYF
TRBV6-1	.	11	once	TRBJ1-1	TGTGCTGAAGGGGCTAACACTGAAGCTTTCTTT	CAEGANTEAFF
TRBV29-1	TRBD1	14	.	TRBJ1-1	TGCAGCGCCCGGGACAGAAACATGAACACTGAAGCTTTCTTT	CSARDRNMNTEAFF
TRBV27	TRBD1	15	.	TRBJ1-2	TGTGCCAGCAGTTTTAGCAGGGGGGCTAACTATGGCTACACCTTC	CASSFSRGANYGYTF
TRBV29-1	.	13	.	TRBJ2-2	TGCAGCGTTGTAAGCGGGAACACCGGGGAGCTGTTTTTT	CSVVSGNTGELFF
TRBV4-2	TRBD2	16	.	TRBJ2-7	TGTGCCAGCAGCCAATCCGCCGGGACTAGTAACCACGAGCAGTACTTC	CASSQSAGTSNHEQYF
TRBV6-1	TRBD1	12	.	TRBJ2-7	TGTGCCAGCAGTACAGGGGACTACGAGCAGTACTTC	CASSTGDYEQYF
TRBV5-1	.	16	.	TRBJ1-4	TGCGCCAGCAGCTCGGAGGGCCCCGCAACTAATGAAAAACTGTTTTTT	CASSSEGPATNEKLFF
TRBV19	TRBD1	14	.	TRBJ2-7	TGTGCCAGTAGTTTGCCAGGGGGCGCGTACGAGCAGTACTTC	CASSLPGGAYEQYF
TRBV5-4	.	12	.	TRBJ2-7	TGTGCCAGCAGCTTTGGCGGCTACGAGCAGTACTTC	CASSFGGYEQYF
TRBV7-8	TRBD2	20	.	TRBJ2-1	TGTGCCAGCAGCTTAAGCGGGAGCCCTTCCGGGAGGGGATTTGACAATGAGCAGTTCTTC	CASSLSGSPSGRGFDNEQFF
TRBV5-4	.	12	.	TRBJ2-7	TGTGCCAGCAGCAAAGGGGACTACGAGCAGTACTTC	CASSKGDYEQYF
TRBV27	.	11	.	TRBJ2-1	TGTGCCAGCAGTCTAAGGCCTCGGGGGTTCTTC	CASSLRPRGFF
TRBV20-1	.	11	.	TRBJ1-2	TGCAGTGCTAGGACAGGCCAGGGCTACACCTTC	CSARTGQGYTF
TRBV11-2	.	12	once	TRBJ2-3	TGTGCCAGCAGCTTAGATGGGGGGAGGCAGTATTTT	CASSLDGGRQYF
TRBV30	TRBD1	17	.	TRBJ1-1	TGTGCCTGGAGTGTTTACAGGGGTCGAAGATCGAACACTGAAGCTTTCTTT	CAWSVYRGRRSNTEAFF
TRBV7-8	.	16	.	TRBJ1-2	TGTGCCAGCAGCTCGGGAGGCGGGCGGATGGGCTATGGCTACACCTTC	CASSSGGGRMGYGYTF